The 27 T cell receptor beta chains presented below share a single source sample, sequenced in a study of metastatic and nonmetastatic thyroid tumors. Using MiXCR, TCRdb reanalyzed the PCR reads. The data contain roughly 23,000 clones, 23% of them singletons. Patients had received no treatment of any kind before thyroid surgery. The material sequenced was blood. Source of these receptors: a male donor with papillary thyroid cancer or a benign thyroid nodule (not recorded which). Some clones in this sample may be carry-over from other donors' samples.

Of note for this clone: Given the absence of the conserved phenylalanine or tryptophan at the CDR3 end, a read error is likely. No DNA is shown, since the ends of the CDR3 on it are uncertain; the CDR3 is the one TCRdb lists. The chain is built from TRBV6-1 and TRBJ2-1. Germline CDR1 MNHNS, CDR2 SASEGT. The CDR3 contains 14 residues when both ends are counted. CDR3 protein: CASSEGVDPNEQNY.

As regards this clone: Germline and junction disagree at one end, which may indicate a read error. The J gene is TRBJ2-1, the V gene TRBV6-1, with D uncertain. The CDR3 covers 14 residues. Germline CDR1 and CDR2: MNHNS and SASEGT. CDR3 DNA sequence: TGTGCCAGCAGTGAAGGGTTGGACCCCAATAAGCAGTTCTTC. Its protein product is CASSEGLDPNKQFF.

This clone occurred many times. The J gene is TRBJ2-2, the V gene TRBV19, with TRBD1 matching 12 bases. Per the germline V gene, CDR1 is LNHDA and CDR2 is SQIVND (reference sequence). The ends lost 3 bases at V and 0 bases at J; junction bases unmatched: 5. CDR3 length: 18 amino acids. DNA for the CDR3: TGTGCCAGTAGTATCACCGGGACAGGGGGCGCGAACACCGGGGAGCTGTTTTTT. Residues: CASSITGTGGANTGELFF.

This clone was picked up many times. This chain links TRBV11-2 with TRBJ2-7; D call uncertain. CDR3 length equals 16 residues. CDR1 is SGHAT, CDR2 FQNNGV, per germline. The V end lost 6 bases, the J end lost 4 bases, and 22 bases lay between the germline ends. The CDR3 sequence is CASSYPEPKPQYEQYF. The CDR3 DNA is TGTGCCAGCAGTTACCCCGAACCAAAACCCCAATACGAGCAGTACTTC.

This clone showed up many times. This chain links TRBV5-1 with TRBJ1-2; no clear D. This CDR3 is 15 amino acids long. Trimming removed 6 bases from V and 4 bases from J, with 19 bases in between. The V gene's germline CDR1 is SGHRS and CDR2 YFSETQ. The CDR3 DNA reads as TGCGCCAGCACCCTTGGAGAGGTTGGAAGCTATGGCTACACCTTC. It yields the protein CASTLGEVGSYGYTF.

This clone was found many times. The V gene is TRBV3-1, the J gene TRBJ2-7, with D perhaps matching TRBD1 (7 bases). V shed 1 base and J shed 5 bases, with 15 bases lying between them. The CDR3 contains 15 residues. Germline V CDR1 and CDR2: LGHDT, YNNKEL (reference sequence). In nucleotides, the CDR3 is TGTGCCAGCAGCCAAGTTTCAGGGGGGACGGACGAGCAGTACTTC. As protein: CASSQVSGGTDEQYF.

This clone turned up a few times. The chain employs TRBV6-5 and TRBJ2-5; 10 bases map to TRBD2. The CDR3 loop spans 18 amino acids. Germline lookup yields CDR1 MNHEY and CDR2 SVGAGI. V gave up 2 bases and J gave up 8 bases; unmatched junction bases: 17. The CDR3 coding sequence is TGTGCCAGCAGTTACGTAGGTCTAGCGGGAGAAGAGAGAGATACCCAGTACTTC. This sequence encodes CASSYVGLAGEERDTQYF.

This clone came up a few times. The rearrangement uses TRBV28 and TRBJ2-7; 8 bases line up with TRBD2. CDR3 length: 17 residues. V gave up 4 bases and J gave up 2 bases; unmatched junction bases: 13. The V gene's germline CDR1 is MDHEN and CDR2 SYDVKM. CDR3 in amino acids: CASSSTSSAGDAYEQYF. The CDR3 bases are TGTGCCAGCAGTTCAACGTCCTCAGCGGGGGACGCCTACGAGCAGTACTTC.

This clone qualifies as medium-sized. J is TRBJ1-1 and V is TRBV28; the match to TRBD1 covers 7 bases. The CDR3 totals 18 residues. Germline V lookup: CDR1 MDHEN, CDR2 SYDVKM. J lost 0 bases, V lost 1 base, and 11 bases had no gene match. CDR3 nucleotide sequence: TGTGCCAGCAGTTTATCCGGGACAGAGTACTACATGAACACTGAAGCTTTCTTT. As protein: CASSLSGTEYYMNTEAFF.

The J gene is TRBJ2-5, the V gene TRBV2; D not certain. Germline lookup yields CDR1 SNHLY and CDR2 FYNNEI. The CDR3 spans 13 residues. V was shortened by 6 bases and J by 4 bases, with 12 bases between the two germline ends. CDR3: CASSKGRGETQYF. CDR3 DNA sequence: TGTGCCAGCAGCAAGGGTAGAGGAGAGACCCAGTACTTC. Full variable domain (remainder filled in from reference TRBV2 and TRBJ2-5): EPEVTQTPSHQVTQMGQEVILRCVPISNHLYFYWYRQILGQKVEFLVSFYNNEISEKSEIFDDQFSVERPDGSNFTLKIRSTKLEDSAMYFCASSKGRGETQYFGPGTRLLVL.

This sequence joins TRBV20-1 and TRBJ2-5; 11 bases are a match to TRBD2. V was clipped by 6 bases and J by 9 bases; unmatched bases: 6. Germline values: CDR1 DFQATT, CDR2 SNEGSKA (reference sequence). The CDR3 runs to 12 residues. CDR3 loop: CSARTSGLSQYF. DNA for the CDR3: TGCAGTGCCCGGACTAGCGGGCTATCCCAGTACTTC.

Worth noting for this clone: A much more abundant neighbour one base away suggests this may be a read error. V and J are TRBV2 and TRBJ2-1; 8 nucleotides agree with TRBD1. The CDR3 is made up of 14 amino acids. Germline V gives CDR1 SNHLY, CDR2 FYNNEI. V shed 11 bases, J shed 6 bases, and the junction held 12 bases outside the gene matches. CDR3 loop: CAGKWQGAFNEQFF. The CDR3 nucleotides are TGTGCCGGCAAATGGCAGGGGGCTTTCAATGAGCAGTTCTTC.

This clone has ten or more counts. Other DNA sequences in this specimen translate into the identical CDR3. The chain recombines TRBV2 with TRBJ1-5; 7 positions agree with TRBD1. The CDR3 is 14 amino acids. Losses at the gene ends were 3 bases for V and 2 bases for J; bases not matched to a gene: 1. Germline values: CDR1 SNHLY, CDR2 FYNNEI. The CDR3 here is CASSETGRNQPQHF. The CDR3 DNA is TGTGCCAGCAGTGAGACAGGGCGCAATCAGCCCCAGCATTTT. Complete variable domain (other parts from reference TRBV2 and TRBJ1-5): EPEVTQTPSHQVTQMGQEVILRCVPISNHLYFYWYRQILGQKVEFLVSFYNNEISEKSEIFDDQFSVERPDGSNFTLKIRSTKLEDSAMYFCASSETGRNQPQHFGDGTRLSIL.

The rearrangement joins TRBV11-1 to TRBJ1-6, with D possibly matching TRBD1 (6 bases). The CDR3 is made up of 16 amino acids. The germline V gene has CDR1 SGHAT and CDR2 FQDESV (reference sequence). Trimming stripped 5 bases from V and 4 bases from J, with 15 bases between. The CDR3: CASSPGGRIYNSPLHF. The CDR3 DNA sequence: TGTGCCAGCAGCCCCGGGGGCAGGATATATAATTCACCCCTCCACTTT.

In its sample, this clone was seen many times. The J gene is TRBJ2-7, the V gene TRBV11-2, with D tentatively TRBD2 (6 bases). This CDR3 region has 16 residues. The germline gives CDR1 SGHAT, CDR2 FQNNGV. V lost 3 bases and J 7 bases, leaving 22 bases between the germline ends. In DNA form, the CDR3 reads TGTGCCAGCAGCTTCTCCTTGGGCAGCGGGTCGAGAGAGCAGTACTTC. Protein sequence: CASSFSLGSGSREQYF.

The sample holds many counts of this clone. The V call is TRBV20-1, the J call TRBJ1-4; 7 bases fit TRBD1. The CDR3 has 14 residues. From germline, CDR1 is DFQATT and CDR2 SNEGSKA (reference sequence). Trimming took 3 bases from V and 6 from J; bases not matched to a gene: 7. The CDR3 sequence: CSARLGQSYEKLFF. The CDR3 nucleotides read TGCAGTGCTAGGTTGGGACAGTCGTATGAAAAACTGTTTTTT.

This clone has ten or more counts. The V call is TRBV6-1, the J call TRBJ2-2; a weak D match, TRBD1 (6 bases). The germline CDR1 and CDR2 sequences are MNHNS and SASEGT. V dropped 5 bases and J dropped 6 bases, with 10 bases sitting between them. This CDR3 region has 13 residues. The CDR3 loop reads CASSHRDSGELFF. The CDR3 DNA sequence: TGTGCCAGCAGTCACAGGGATTCCGGGGAGCTGTTTTTT.

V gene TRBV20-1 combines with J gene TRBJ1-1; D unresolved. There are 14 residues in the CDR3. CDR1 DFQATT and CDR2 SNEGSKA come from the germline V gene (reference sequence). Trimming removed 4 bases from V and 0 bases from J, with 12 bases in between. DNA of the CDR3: TGCAGTGCTATGGACTCCCACATGAACACTGAAGCTTTCTTT. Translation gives CSAMDSHMNTEAFF.

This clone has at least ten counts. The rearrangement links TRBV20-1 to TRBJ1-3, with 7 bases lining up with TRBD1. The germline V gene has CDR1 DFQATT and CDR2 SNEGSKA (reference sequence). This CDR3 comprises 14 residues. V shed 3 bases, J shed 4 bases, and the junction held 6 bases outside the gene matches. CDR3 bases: TGCAGTGCTAGGGACCTGACAGGGGGAAACACCATATATTTT. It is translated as CSARDLTGGNTIYF.

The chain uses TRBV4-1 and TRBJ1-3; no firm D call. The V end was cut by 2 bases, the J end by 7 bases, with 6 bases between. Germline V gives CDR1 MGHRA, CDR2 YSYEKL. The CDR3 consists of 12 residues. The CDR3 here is CASSQIGNTIYF. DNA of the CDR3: TGCGCCAGCAGCCAAATCGGGAACACCATATATTTT.

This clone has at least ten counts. CDR3 residues: CASSQASGGDTQYF. CDR3 bases: TGTGCCAGCAGCCAAGCTAGCGGGGGAGATACGCAGTATTTT. V usage is TRBV3-1 and J usage is TRBJ2-3; 10 nucleotides line up with TRBD2. Germline CDR1 and CDR2: LGHDT and YNNKEL (reference sequence). V lost 1 base to trimming and J lost 5 bases; unmatched junction nucleotides: 0. The CDR3 has 14 amino acids.

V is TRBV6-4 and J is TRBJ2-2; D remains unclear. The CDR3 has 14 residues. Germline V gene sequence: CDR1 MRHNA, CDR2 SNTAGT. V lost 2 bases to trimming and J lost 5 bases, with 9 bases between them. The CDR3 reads CASSDGVETGELFF. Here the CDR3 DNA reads TGTGCCAGCAGTGACGGGGTGGAGACCGGGGAGCTGTTTTTT.

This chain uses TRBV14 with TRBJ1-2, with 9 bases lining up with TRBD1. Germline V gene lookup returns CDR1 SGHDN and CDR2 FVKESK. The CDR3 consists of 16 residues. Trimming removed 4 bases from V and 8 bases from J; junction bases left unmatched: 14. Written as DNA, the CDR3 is TGTGCCAGCAGCCTTAATTCCGGGACAGGGTGGCTAGGCTACACCTTC. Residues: CASSLNSGTGWLGYTF. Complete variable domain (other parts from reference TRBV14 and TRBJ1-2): EAGVTQFPSHSVIEKGQTVTLRCDPISGHDNLYWYRRVMGKEIKFLLHFVKESKQDESGMPNNRFLAERTGGTYSTLKVQPAELEDSGVYFCASSLNSGTGWLGYTFGSGTRLTVV.

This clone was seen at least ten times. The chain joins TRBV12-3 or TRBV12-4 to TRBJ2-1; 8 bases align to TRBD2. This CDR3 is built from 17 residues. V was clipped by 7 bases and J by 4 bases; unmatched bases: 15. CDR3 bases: TGTGCCAGCACCCTACCGCGGACTAGCAAAAGTTACAATGAGCAGTTCTTC. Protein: CASTLPRTSKSYNEQFF.

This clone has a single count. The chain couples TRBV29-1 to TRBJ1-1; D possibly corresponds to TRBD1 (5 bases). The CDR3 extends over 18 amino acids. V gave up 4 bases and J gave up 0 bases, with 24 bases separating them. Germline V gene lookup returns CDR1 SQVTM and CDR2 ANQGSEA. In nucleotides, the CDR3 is TGCAGCGTTGTATGGAGGGGTGGCGAACCTTCCATGAACACTGAAGCTTTCTTT. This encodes CSVVWRGGEPSMNTEAFF.

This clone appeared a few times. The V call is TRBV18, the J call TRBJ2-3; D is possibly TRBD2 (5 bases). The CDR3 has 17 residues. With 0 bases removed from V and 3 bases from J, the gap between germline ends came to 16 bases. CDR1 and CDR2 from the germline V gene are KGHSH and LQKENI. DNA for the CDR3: TGTGCCAGCTCACCACCCGGGGTTTCCAACCCTACAGATACGCAGTATTTT. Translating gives CASSPPGVSNPTDTQYF.

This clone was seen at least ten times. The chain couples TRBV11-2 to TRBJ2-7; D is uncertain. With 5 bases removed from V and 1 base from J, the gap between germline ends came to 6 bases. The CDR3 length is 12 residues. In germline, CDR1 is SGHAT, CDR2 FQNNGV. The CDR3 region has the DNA TGTGCCAGCAGCCCAGCATCCTACGAGCAGTACTTC. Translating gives CASSPASYEQYF.